A selection of T cell receptor beta chains follows, all from one sample in a study of PD-1 blockade in classical Hodgkin lymphoma. Repertoires were generated with immunoSEQ multiplex PCR, while TCRdb's copy carries only in-frame clones and drops some. The sample records just under 100,000 clones, roughly 83% being singletons. Sequenced here: peripheral blood mononuclear cells (PBMCs), sampled at baseline. The receptors come from a human donor with classical Hodgkin lymphoma. Each CDR3 is given with its conserved first and last residue. The D gene is left open where the match is weak. Some rows have no size entry. The others give once, few or many, or a class for an expanded clone.

v_call: TRBV18; clone_size: NA; j_call: TRBJ1-1; d_call: NA; cdr3_nt: TGTGCCAGCTCACCGTCAGTCCAGGGGTACACTGAAGCTTTCTTT; cdr3_aa: CASSPSVQGYTEAFF
v_call: TRBV9; clone_size: once; j_call: TRBJ2-1; d_call: TRBD1; cdr3_nt: TGTGCCAGCAGCGTGACTACAGGGGCGAGGAACAATGAGCAGTTCTTC; cdr3_aa: CASSVTTGARNNEQFF
v_call: TRBV7-3; clone_size: NA; j_call: TRBJ1-6; d_call: TRBD1; cdr3_nt: TGTGCCAGCAGCTTACAGGGGGGAAATTCACCCCTCCACTTT; cdr3_aa: CASSLQGGNSPLHF
v_call: TRBV10-3; clone_size: NA; j_call: TRBJ1-5; d_call: NA; cdr3_nt: TGTGCCATCAGTGAACAATATAGCAATCAGCCCCAGCATTTT; cdr3_aa: CAISEQYSNQPQHF
v_call: TRBV5-1; clone_size: NA; j_call: TRBJ1-2; d_call: NA; cdr3_nt: TGCGCCAGCAGATACGAATATAGCTATGGCTACACCTTC; cdr3_aa: CASRYEYSYGYTF
v_call: TRBV5-4; clone_size: NA; j_call: TRBJ2-3; d_call: NA; cdr3_nt: TGTGCCAGCAGCTTAATCGGGGATACGCAGTATTTT; cdr3_aa: CASSLIGDTQYF
v_call: TRBV30; clone_size: NA; j_call: TRBJ2-1; d_call: NA; cdr3_nt: TGTGCCTGGAGTGTACGGGGCCCGCGGTCTGGCACTGAGCAGTTCTTC; cdr3_aa: CAWSVRGPRSGTEQFF
v_call: TRBV29-1; clone_size: NA; j_call: TRBJ2-7; d_call: NA; cdr3_nt: TGCAGCGCCACCCAAGGGGGAGGGGGGAACTACGAGCAGTACTTC; cdr3_aa: CSATQGGGGNYEQYF
v_call: TRBV5-1; clone_size: NA; j_call: TRBJ1-4; d_call: TRBD1; cdr3_nt: TGCGCCAGCAGCTCAGGGGGGCCGGTTGAAAAACTGTTTTTT; cdr3_aa: CASSSGGPVEKLFF
v_call: TRBV7-6; clone_size: medium-sized; j_call: TRBJ1-1; d_call: NA; cdr3_nt: TGTGCCAGCAGCGCATACCGGGGGAACACTGAAGCTTTCTTT; cdr3_aa: CASSAYRGNTEAFF
v_call: TRBV10-1; clone_size: few; j_call: TRBJ1-1; d_call: NA; cdr3_nt: TGCGCCAGCAGTGAGTGGGCGGGGGGGCGTAGCGCTGAAGCTTTCTTT; cdr3_aa: CASSEWAGGRSAEAFF
v_call: TRBV30; clone_size: NA; j_call: TRBJ2-1; d_call: NA; cdr3_nt: TGTGCCTGGAGTGTACAGGGTGGGGGTGAGCAGTTCTTC; cdr3_aa: CAWSVQGGGEQFF
v_call: TRBV5-1; clone_size: NA; j_call: TRBJ2-7; d_call: TRBD1; cdr3_nt: TGCGCCAGCAGCTTGTCACCGGGACAGGGATCCTACGAGCAGTACTTC; cdr3_aa: CASSLSPGQGSYEQYF
v_call: TRBV6-1; clone_size: NA; j_call: TRBJ1-1; d_call: NA; cdr3_nt: TGTGCCAGCAGTGAATGGGCACCCGGGGCCTTGAACACTGAAGCTTTCTTT; cdr3_aa: CASSEWAPGALNTEAFF
v_call: TRBV7-9; clone_size: NA; j_call: TRBJ2-5; d_call: NA; cdr3_nt: TGTGCCAGCAGCTATCCAAACCAAGAGACCCAGTACTTC; cdr3_aa: CASSYPNQETQYF
v_call: TRBV30; clone_size: NA; j_call: TRBJ1-5; d_call: NA; cdr3_nt: TGTGCCTGGAGCTATAGCAATCAGCCCCAGCATTTT; cdr3_aa: CAWSYSNQPQHF
v_call: TRBV6-4; clone_size: NA; j_call: TRBJ1-1; d_call: NA; cdr3_nt: TGTGCCAGCAGTGATTTCCCGGGAACTGAAGCTTTCTTT; cdr3_aa: CASSDFPGTEAFF
v_call: TRBV20-1; clone_size: NA; j_call: TRBJ1-4; d_call: NA; cdr3_nt: TGCAGTGCGAAAGATACAGGGATACTGTTTTTT; cdr3_aa: CSAKDTGILFF
v_call: TRBV19; clone_size: NA; j_call: TRBJ1-2; d_call: TRBD1; cdr3_nt: TGTGCCAGTAGTCCCGTCGACAGGGGCCATGGCTACACCTTC; cdr3_aa: CASSPVDRGHGYTF
v_call: TRBV19; clone_size: NA; j_call: TRBJ2-4; d_call: TRBD2; cdr3_nt: TGTGCCAGTTCTCGGACTAGGTTTGACATTCAGTACTTC; cdr3_aa: CASSRTRFDIQYF
v_call: TRBV28; clone_size: NA; j_call: TRBJ1-5; d_call: NA; cdr3_nt: TGTGCCAGCAGCGACTGGCGGGTTAGCAATCAGCCCCAGCATTTT; cdr3_aa: CASSDWRVSNQPQHF
v_call: TRBV7-2; clone_size: NA; j_call: TRBJ2-5; d_call: TRBD2; cdr3_nt: TGTGCCAGCAGCTTACCGAGCGGGAGAGGAGAGACCCAGTACTTC; cdr3_aa: CASSLPSGRGETQYF
v_call: TRBV14; clone_size: NA; j_call: TRBJ2-6; d_call: NA; cdr3_nt: TGTGCCAGCAGCCATACCACTGGGGCCAACGTCCTGACTTTC; cdr3_aa: CASSHTTGANVLTF
v_call: TRBV5-4; clone_size: NA; j_call: TRBJ1-1; d_call: NA; cdr3_nt: TGTGCCAGCAGCTTCGCCGGGACAACGAACACTGAAGCTTTCTTT; cdr3_aa: CASSFAGTTNTEAFF
v_call: TRBV11-2; clone_size: NA; j_call: TRBJ2-2; d_call: NA; cdr3_nt: TGTGCCAGCAGCCCAGCCTCGGGCACCGGGGAGCTGTTTTTT; cdr3_aa: CASSPASGTGELFF
v_call: TRBV21-1; clone_size: NA; j_call: TRBJ2-3; d_call: NA; cdr3_nt: TGTGCCAGCAGCAAAGAGACTAGATTCGGCACAGATACGCAGTATTTT; cdr3_aa: CASSKETRFGTDTQYF
v_call: TRBV10-3; clone_size: once; j_call: TRBJ1-2; d_call: TRBD1; cdr3_nt: TGTGCCATCAGTGAGTCTGCAGGGGGCGATTATGGCTACACCTTC; cdr3_aa: CAISESAGGDYGYTF
v_call: TRBV9; clone_size: NA; j_call: TRBJ2-1; d_call: TRBD2; cdr3_nt: TGTGCCAGCAGCCCTAGTTTAAGGCGGGAGGGGACCTACAATGAGCAGTTCTTC; cdr3_aa: CASSPSLRREGTYNEQFF
v_call: TRBV7-2; clone_size: NA; j_call: TRBJ2-7; d_call: TRBD1; cdr3_nt: TGTGCCAGCAGCTACCAGACAGGGGCGGCCTACGAGCAGTACTTC; cdr3_aa: CASSYQTGAAYEQYF